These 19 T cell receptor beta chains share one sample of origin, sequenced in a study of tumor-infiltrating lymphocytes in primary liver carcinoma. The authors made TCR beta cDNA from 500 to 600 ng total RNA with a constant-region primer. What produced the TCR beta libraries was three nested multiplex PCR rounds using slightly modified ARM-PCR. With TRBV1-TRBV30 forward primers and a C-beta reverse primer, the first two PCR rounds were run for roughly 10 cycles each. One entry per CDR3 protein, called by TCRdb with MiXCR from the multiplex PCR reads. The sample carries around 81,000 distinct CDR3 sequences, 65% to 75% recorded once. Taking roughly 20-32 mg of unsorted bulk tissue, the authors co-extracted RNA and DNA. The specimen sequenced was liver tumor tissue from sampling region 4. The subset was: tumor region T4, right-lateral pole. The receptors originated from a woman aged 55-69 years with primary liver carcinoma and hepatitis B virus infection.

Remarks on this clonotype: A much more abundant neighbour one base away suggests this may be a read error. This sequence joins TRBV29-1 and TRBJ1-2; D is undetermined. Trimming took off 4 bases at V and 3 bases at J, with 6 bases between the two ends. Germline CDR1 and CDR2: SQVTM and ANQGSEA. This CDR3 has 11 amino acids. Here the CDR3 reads CSVVHDYGYTF. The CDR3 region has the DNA TGCAGCGTTGTGCATGACTATGGCTACACCTTC.

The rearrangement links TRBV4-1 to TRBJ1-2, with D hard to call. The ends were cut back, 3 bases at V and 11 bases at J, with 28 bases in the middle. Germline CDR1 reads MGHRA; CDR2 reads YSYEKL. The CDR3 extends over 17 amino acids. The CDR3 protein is CASSQLRLVLVMGSYTF. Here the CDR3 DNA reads TGCGCCAGCAGCCAGTTGCGGTTGGTCCTAGTCATGGGGAGTTACACCTTC.

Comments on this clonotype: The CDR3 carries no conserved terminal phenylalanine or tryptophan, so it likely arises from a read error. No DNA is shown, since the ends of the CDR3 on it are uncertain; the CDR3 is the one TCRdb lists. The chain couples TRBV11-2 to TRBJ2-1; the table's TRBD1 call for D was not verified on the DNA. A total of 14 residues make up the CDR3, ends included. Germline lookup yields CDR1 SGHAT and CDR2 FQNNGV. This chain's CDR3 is CASSSMSGANGRFS.

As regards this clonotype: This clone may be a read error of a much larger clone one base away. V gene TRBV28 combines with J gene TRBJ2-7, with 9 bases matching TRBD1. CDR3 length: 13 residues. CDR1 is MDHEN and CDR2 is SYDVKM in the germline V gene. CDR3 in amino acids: CASSRTGVYDQYF. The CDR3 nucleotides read TGTGCCAGCAGTCGGACAGGGGTTTACGATCAGTACTTC.

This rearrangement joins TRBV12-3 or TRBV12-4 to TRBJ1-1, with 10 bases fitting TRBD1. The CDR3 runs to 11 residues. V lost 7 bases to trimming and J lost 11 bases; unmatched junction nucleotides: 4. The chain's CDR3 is CASTAGQGAFF. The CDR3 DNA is TGTGCCAGCACAGCGGGACAGGGGGCTTTCTTT.

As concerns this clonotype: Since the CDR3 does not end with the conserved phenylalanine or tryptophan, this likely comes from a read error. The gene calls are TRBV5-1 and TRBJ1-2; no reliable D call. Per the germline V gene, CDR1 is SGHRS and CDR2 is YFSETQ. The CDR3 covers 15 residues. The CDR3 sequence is CASSLGGTTNYGYTL. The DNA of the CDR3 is TGCGCCAGCAGTTTGGGAGGCACTACTAACTATGGCTACACCCTC.

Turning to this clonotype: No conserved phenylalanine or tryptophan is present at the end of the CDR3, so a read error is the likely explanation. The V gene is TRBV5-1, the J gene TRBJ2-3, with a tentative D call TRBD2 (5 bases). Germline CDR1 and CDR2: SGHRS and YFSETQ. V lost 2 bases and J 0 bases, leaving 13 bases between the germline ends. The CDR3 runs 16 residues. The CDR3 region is CASSLSGLTSTDTQYY. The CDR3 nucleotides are TGCGCCAGCAGCTTATCCGGACTGACTAGCACAGATACGCAGTATTAT.

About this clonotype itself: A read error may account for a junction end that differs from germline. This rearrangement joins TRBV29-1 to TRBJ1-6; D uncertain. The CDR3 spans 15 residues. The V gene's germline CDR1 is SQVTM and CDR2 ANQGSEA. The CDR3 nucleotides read TGCAGCGTACGTTCGGAGACGTCGACTAATTCAGCCCTCCACTTT. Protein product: CSVRSETSTNSALHF.

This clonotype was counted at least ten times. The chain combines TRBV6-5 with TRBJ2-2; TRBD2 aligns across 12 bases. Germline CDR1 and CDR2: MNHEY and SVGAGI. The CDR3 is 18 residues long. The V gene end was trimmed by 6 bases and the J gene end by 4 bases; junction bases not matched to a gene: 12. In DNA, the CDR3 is TGTGCCAGCAGATATTGGGCTAGCGGGGGGGCGGGCACCGGGGAGCTGTTTTTT. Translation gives CASRYWASGGAGTGELFF.

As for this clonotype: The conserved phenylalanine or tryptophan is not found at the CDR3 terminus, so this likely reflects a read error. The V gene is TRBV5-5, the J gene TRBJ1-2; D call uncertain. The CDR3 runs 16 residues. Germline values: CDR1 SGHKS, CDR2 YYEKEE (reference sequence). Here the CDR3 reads CASTLALGPPTNGYTI. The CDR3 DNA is TGTGCCAGCACCTTGGCTCTAGGGCCCCCCACGAATGGCTACACCATC.

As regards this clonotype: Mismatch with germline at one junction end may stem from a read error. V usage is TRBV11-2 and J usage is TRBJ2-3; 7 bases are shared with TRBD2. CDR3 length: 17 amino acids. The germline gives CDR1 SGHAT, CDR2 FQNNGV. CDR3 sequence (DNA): TGTGCTAGCAGCTTAGAGGGACTAACGTACACGTCAGATACGCAATATTTT. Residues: CASSLEGLTYTSDTQYF.

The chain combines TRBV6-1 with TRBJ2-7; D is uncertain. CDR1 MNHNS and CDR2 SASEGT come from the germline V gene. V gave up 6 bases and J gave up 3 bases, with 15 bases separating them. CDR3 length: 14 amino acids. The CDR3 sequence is CASRASRMSYEQYF. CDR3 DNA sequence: TGTGCCAGCAGGGCCAGCAGGATGAGCTACGAGCAGTACTTC.

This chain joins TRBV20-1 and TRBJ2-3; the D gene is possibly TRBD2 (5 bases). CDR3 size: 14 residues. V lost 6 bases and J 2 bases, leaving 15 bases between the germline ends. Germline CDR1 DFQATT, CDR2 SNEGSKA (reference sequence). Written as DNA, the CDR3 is TGCAGTGCGGACGGCCCGGAGGTCACAGATACGCAGTATTTT. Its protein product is CSADGPEVTDTQYF.

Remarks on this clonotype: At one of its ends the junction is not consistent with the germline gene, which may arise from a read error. The CDR3 here is CASSQRESYDYTF. DNA for the CDR3: TGTGCCAGCAGCCAAAGAGAGTCCTATGACTACACCTTC. V usage is TRBV14 and J usage is TRBJ1-2; D gene unclear. The CDR3 spans 13 residues. Germline V gene data show CDR1 as SGHDN and CDR2 as FVKESK.

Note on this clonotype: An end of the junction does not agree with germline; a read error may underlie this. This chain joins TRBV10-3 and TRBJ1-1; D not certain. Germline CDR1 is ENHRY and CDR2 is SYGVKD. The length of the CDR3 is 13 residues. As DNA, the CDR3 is TGTGCCATCAGTGCGGACTTAGTCGGGGAAGATTTCTTT. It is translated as CAISADLVGEDFF.

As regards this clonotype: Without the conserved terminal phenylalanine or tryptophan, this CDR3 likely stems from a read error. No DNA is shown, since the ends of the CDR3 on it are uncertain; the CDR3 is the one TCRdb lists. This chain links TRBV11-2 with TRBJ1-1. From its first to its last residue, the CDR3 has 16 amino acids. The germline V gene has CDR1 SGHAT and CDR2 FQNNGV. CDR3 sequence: CASSLVGEYRNTEAFL.

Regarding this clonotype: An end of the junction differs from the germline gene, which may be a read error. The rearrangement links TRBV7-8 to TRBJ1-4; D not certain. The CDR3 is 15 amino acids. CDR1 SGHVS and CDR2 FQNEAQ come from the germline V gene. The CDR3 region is CVSSTRRATNEKLFF. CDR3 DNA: TGTGTCAGCAGCACGCGGAGAGCAACTAATGAAAAACTGTTTTTT.

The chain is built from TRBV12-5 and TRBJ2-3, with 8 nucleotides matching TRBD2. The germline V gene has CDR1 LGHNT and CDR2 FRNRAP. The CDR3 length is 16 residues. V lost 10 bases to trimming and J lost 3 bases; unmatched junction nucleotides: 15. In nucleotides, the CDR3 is TGTGCTATTGGCCCAGGACTGGCGGGGGGTACAGATACGCAGTATTTT. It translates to CAIGPGLAGGTDTQYF. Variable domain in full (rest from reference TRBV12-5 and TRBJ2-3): DARVTQTPRHKVTEMGQEVTMRCQPILGHNTVFWYRQTMMQGLELLAYFRNRAPLDDSGMPKDRFSAEMPDATLATLKIQPSEPRDSAVYFCAIGPGLAGGTDTQYFGPGTRLTVL.

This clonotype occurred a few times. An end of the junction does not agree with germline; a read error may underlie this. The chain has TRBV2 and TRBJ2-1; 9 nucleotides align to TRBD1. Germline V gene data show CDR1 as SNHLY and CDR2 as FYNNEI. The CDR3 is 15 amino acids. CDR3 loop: CAGSGGDRVLDEQFF. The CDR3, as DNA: TGTGCCGGCAGTGGGGGGGACAGGGTACTGGATGAGCAGTTCTTC.